This T cell receptor beta chain was documented in a study of cytomegalovirus exposure and HLA in healthy donors. Healthy bone marrow donors made up the donors. It was with 60 Vbeta and 13 Jbeta primers that the PCR ran. Profiled with immunoSEQ multiplex PCR; TCRdb holds only in-frame clones, not every one. The sample holds about 180,000 clones, under 80% seen once. V lost 4 bases and J 6 bases, leaving 13 bases between the germline ends. CDR1 and CDR2 (germline): SGHAT, FQNNGV. The length of the CDR3 is 14 residues. Remarks on this clone: Its specificity is not known.

Study-level findings and limits: There were some V segments, including TRBV6-2 and TRBV6-3, excluded as indistinguishable. Common viral pathogens seemed to be connected with several of the most significant clusters, according to a later analysis.

The sample comprised PBMCs. This clonotype was sampled from a woman aged 25 to 39 in good health and CMV-seropositive. The J gene is TRBJ2-1, the V gene TRBV11-2; perhaps TRBD2 as D (7 bases). CDR3 sequence (DNA): TGTGCCAGCAGCTCCCCCCGGGGGGCCAATGAGCAGTTCTTC. Residues: CASSSPRGANEQFF.